This T cell receptor (beta chain) emerged from a study of OX40 agonist ivuxolimab in advanced cancers. Background on the study: There were three patients with partial responses, one having hepatocellular carcinoma and two cutaneous melanoma.

Trimming left V 6 bases short and J 4 bases short, with 16 bases between. The CDR3 length is 15 residues. The germline CDR1 and CDR2 sequences are MNHNY and SVGAGI (reference sequence). Worth noting for this clone: Its specificity is unknown.

Patients had blood sampled at baseline and again on cycle 4 day 1 and cycle 7 day 1. Study results and limitations: Still undetermined is the antigen specificity of the expanded peripheral T cells.

Clones were read by immunoSEQ multiplex PCR, and TCRdb kept only the in-frame ones, dropping some. This sample has 50,000 to 65,000 clones; 82% occur once, and the top ten carry 3.5% to 4.5%. The receptor was derived from an adult with an advanced solid tumor such as melanoma, head and neck, liver or kidney cancer. V and J are TRBV6-6 and TRBJ2-1, with D maybe TRBD2 (6 bases). The specimen comprised CD4+ or CD8+ T cells sorted from blood, sampled in a trial of the OX40 agonist ivuxolimab. The DNA of the CDR3 is TGTGCCAGCAGGCCCGGAGGGTCGTGGTACAATGAGCAGTTCTTC. Protein product: CASRPGGSWYNEQFF.